These 5 T cell receptor beta chains originate from one sample sequenced in a study of T cells after yellow fever vaccination. TCRdb re-derived calls from the 5' RACE reads in MiXCR, one entry per CDR3 protein. The data contain approximately 330,000 distinct CDR3 sequences, roughly 4.3% of them seen just once; the ten biggest clones take up around 24%. Material: PBMCs, obtained 5 days after the yellow fever booster vaccination. The receptors were sampled from a man between 18 and 35 years old who received the YFV17D yellow fever vaccine.

The CDR3 here is CASSQVQGMGSPLHF. CDR3 bases: TGCGCCAGCAGCCAAGTACAGGGGATGGGTTCACCCCTCCACTTT. The chain recombines TRBV4-1 with TRBJ1-6; 7 bases map to TRBD1. The CDR3 contains 15 residues. Germline CDR1 is MGHRA and CDR2 is YSYEKL. After removal of 1 base from V and 9 bases from J, the junction contained 6 bases not matched to a gene.

A word on this clonotype: The junction departs from the called germline gene at one end, perhaps through a read error. The rearrangement joins TRBV11-2 to TRBJ1-6, with D unclear. CDR1 and CDR2 from the germline V gene are SGHAT and FQNNGV. The CDR3 spans 15 residues. The CDR3 is CASSSSRAPVSSLHF. The CDR3 coding sequence is TGTGCCAGCAGCTCATCCCGGGCCCCGGTTTCATCCCTCCACTTT.

This sequence joins TRBV29-1 and TRBJ1-1, with a weak D call TRBD1 (5 bases). Germline V gene sequence: CDR1 SQVTM, CDR2 ANQGSEA. Between the trimmed V and J ends, which lost 6 bases and 4 bases, there was a span of 15 bases. The CDR3 runs to 13 residues. The CDR3 DNA sequence: TGCAGCGTCCAGCAACAGGTAATCACTGAAGCTTTCTTT. Amino acids: CSVQQQVITEAFF. The whole variable domain, remainder taken from reference TRBV29-1 and TRBJ1-1, is SAVISQKPSRDICQRGTSLTIQCQVDSQVTMMFWYRQQPGQSLTLIATANQGSEATYESGFVIDKFPISRPNLTFSTLTVSNMSPEDSSIYLCSVQQQVITEAFFGQGTRLTVV.

The table lists this clonotype with many counts. The V gene is TRBV4-1, the J gene TRBJ1-1, with D unresolved. The CDR3 covers 15 residues. CDR1 is MGHRA and CDR2 is YSYEKL in the germline V gene. Trimming cost V 0 bases and J 7 bases, with 15 bases left between them. The CDR3 here is CASSQDAAAVGEAFF. The CDR3 DNA sequence: TGCGCCAGCAGCCAAGATGCAGCCGCGGTTGGTGAAGCTTTCTTT.

At least ten counts were recorded for this clonotype. The V call is TRBV5-4, the J call TRBJ2-5; D not resolved. Trimming removed 5 bases at V and 2 bases at J, with 10 bases between. Germline V lookup: CDR1 SGHNT, CDR2 YYREEE (reference sequence). The CDR3 runs 13 residues. This chain's CDR3 is CASRSWSQETQYF. The CDR3 DNA reads TGTGCCAGCAGGTCGTGGTCACAAGAGACCCAGTACTTC.